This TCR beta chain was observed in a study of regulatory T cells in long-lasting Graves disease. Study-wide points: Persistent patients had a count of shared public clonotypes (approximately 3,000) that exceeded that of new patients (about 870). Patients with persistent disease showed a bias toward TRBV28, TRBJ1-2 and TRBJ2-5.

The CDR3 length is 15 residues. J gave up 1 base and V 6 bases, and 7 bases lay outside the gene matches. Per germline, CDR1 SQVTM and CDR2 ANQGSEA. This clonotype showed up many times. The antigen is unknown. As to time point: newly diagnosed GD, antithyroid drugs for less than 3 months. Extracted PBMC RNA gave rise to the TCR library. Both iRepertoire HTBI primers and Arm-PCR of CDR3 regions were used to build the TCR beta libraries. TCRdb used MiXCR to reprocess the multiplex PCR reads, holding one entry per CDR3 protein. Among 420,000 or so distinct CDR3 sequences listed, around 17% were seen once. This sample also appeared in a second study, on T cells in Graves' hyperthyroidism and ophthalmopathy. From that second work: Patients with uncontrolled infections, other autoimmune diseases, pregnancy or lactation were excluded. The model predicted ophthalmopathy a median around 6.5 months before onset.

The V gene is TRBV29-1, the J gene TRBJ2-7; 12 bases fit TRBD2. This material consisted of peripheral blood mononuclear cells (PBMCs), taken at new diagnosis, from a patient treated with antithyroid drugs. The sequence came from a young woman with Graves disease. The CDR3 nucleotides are TGCAGCGTGGGGACCCTAGCGGGAGGGTCCTACGAGCAGTACTTC. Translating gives CSVGTLAGGSYEQYF.